Reported below is one T cell receptor beta chain. Its antigen is unknown. The data were taken from a study of regulatory T cells. Primers: 52 TRBV forward and 13 TRBJ reverse. The method was immunoSEQ multiplex PCR; TCRdb's version includes in-frame clones alone and lacks a portion of them. The sample includes about 5,900 clones, roughly four fifths seen only once; the top ten take 30% to 35%. Autoimmunity was present in every CD3G-deficient patient, worse in two. Patients aged 2 to 39 years had fewer naive and more memory CD4+ and CD8+ T cells. Study results and limitations: In patients, unique TRB V-J pairs were restricted and V/J usage skewed, especially in Tregs. Patient CD8+ T cells trended toward lower Shannon entropy than controls.

This TCR came from a child aged 10-17 years with CD3G deficiency. Material for sequencing was CD8+ T cells sorted from blood.

The CDR3 region is CASSITAALADNNEQFF. Written as DNA, the CDR3 is TGTGCCAGCAGTATCACCGCAGCGCTAGCGGACAACAATGAGCAGTTCTTC. This chain links TRBV7-9 with TRBJ2-1; 7 positions agree with TRBD2. J gave up 5 bases and V 6 bases, and 16 bases lay outside the gene matches. The CDR3 length is 17 residues. Germline V lookup: CDR1 SEHNR, CDR2 FQNEAQ (reference sequence).